Listed below are T cell receptor beta chains from one sample, sequenced in a study of Graves' ophthalmopathy and Graves' hyperthyroidism. TCRdb analysed the multiplex PCR reads with MiXCR anew, one entry per CDR3 protein. Counted here are 200,000 to 250,000 distinct CDR3 sequences, around 30% occurring once; the ten biggest clones make up 9.1%. Sequencing was carried out using peripheral blood. These receptors were taken from a man between 45 and 60 years old with Graves' ophthalmopathy. CDR3s include the opening cysteine and the closing phenylalanine or tryptophan. The order of the fields is D gene, clone size, V gene, J gene, CDR3 DNA, CDR3 protein. D genes are given only for firm matches. Some rows mark clone size as missing; the rest say once, few, many or name a class of expanded clone.

>.|many|TRBV29-1|TRBJ2-4
TGCAGCGTCGTCGGCGGGATAGCCAAAAACATTCAGTACTTC
CSVVGGIAKNIQYF
>TRBD1|.|TRBV6-2/TRBV6-3|TRBJ1-1
TGTGCCAGCAGCACCGGGACAGGGATTGTGGCTTTCTTT
CASSTGTGIVAFF
>.|.|TRBV20-1|TRBJ2-4
TGCAGTGCTAGGTTACAGGGAAGGGTGACCAAAAACATTCAGTACTTC
CSARLQGRVTKNIQYF
>TRBD1|many|TRBV5-1|TRBJ1-2
TGCGCCAGCAGCTTGGGGGGACAGGGTAGTTCGAACTACACCTTC
CASSLGGQGSSNYTF
>.|.|TRBV6-1|TRBJ1-5
TGTGCCAGCAGTCCAGGGGAATCGGCTAGCAATCAGCCCCAGCATTTT
CASSPGESASNQPQHF
>.|.|TRBV11-2|TRBJ1-2
TGTGCCAGCAGCATCTGGCGGGGGGTGGGATGGGGAAGTGGCTACACCTTC
CASSIWRGVGWGSGYTF
>.|few|TRBV7-8|TRBJ2-5
TGTGCCAGCAGGAATGATGATCAAGAGACCCAGTACTTC
CASRNDDQETQYF
>.|many|TRBV20-1|TRBJ2-7
TGCAGTGCTGGTTTTCCCAACGTCCCCTACGAGCAGTACTTC
CSAGFPNVPYEQYF
>TRBD1|many|TRBV20-1|TRBJ2-5
TGCAGTCCCCGTTCCGCGAGGGGGCTGAGGCAAGAGACCCAGTACTTC
CSPRSARGLRQETQYF
>TRBD1|many|TRBV19|TRBJ1-2
TGTGCCAGTAGTATCGCCGGGACAGGGGAAGCTAACTATGGCTACACCTTC
CASSIAGTGEANYGYTF
>.|many|TRBV2|TRBJ1-1
TGTGCCAGCAGTGGCCCCTCCTGGGACACAGCGAACACTGAAGCTTTCTTT
CASSGPSWDTANTEAFF
>TRBD1|.|TRBV11-1|TRBJ1-1
TGTGCCAGCAGCTCTACCGGACAGGGACGGAGTCAAAACACTGAAGCTTTCTTT
CASSSTGQGRSQNTEAFF
>.|.|TRBV6-2/TRBV6-3|TRBJ1-1
TGTGCCAGCAGTTACTCGACGTCAGAGACTGAAGCTTTCTTT
CASSYSTSETEAFF
>.|.|TRBV12-3/TRBV12-4|TRBJ1-1
TGTGCCAGCAGTCACCCGGGCGGAATCATCATGAACACTGAAGCTTTCTTT
CASSHPGGIIMNTEAFF
>.|.|TRBV6-4|TRBJ2-7
TGTGCCAGCACCGGGGACAACTCCTACGAGCAGTACTTC
CASTGDNSYEQYF
>.|.|TRBV7-8|TRBJ2-5
TGTGCCAGCAGCTTAGCGTCCGGGAGTGGAGAGACCCAGTACTTC
CASSLASGSGETQYF
>.|many|TRBV2|TRBJ2-1
TGTGCCAGCAAATGGTCAGAAAAATTCAATGAGCAGTTCTTC
CASKWSEKFNEQFF
>.|.|TRBV7-2|TRBJ2-5
TGTGCCAGCAGCTCCTCCAGGGAGACCCAGTACTTC
CASSSSRETQYF
>TRBD1|many|TRBV29-1|TRBJ1-1
TGCAGCGTTGCACTGGGGACAGGGGAAACTGAAGCTTTCTTT
CSVALGTGETEAFF
>.|many|TRBV6-2/TRBV6-3|TRBJ2-7
TGTGCCAGCAGGCGGACACTCTACGAGCAGTACTTC
CASRRTLYEQYF
>TRBD2|few|TRBV6-1|TRBJ2-5
TGTGCCAGCAGCCAGAATATTGGGGGAGGGGAGACCCAGTACTTC
CASSQNIGGGETQYF
>.|.|TRBV6-2/TRBV6-3|TRBJ2-7
TGTGCCAGCAGTTACTCAAGGGGGGGGACCTACGAGCAGTACTTC
CASSYSRGGTYEQYF
>TRBD1|many|TRBV2|TRBJ1-2
TGTGCCAGCGGGTCAGGGGGAAGTTACTATGGCTACACCTTC
CASGSGGSYYGYTF
>.|many|TRBV28|TRBJ1-3
TGTGCCAGCAGCCCCCCTGGAAACACCATATATTTT
CASSPPGNTIYF
>.|many|TRBV19|TRBJ2-6
TGTGCCAGTAGTATAGCAACATATGGGGCCAACGTCCTGACTTTC
CASSIATYGANVLTF
>TRBD1|many|TRBV10-3|TRBJ1-2
TGTGCCACCACCGCCGGGACAGTCTATGGCTACACCTTC
CATTAGTVYGYTF
>.|many|TRBV12-3/TRBV12-4|TRBJ1-5
TGTGCCAGCAGTTTCCAGACTTATAGCAATCAGCCCCAGCATTTT
CASSFQTYSNQPQHF
>TRBD2|.|TRBV12-3/TRBV12-4|TRBJ2-7
TGTGCCAGCAATTACGATAGCGGGAGCCCTTACGAGCAGTACTTC
CASNYDSGSPYEQYF
>.|.|TRBV6-1|TRBJ2-7
TGTGCCAGCAGTCCAAGACACCTACAAAGCTCCTACGAGCAGTACTTC
CASSPRHLQSSYEQYF
>.|.|TRBV30|TRBJ2-5
TGTGCCTGGACAGTCAAGTACCAAGAGACCCAGTACTTC
CAWTVKYQETQYF
>.|many|TRBV27|TRBJ2-7
TGTGCCAGCAGTTTACAAGGAGTCTACGAGCAGTACTTC
CASSLQGVYEQYF
>.|.|TRBV7-2|TRBJ2-4
TGTGCCAGCAGCTTAGCGGCGCTAGCCAAAAACATTCAGTACTTC
CASSLAALAKNIQYF
>TRBD2|.|TRBV6-4|TRBJ2-7
TGTGCCAGCAGTCTTGAGCGGGAGATCGGCGAGCAGTACTTC
CASSLEREIGEQYF
>TRBD1|many|TRBV25-1|TRBJ1-1
TGTGCCAGCAGTGAATCCCGGACAGGGGGCACTGAAGCTTTCTTT
CASSESRTGGTEAFF
>.|many|TRBV19|TRBJ1-1
TGTGCCAGTAGTGTACAGGGCTACAAGAACACTGAAGCTTTCTTT
CASSVQGYKNTEAFF
>TRBD2|many|TRBV20-1|TRBJ2-5
TGCAGTGCTAGCCAAGGACTAGCGGGAGTAGGGACCCAGTACTTC
CSASQGLAGVGTQYF
>TRBD1|many|TRBV24-1|TRBJ2-7
TGTGCCACCAGTTCCCAGACAGGGGCCGACTACGAGCAGTACTTC
CATSSQTGADYEQYF
>.|many|TRBV28|TRBJ1-2
TGTGCCAGCAAGGAGAGGGCCAACTATGGCTACACCTTC
CASKERANYGYTF
>TRBD1|many|TRBV6-2/TRBV6-3|TRBJ2-7
TGTGCCAGCAGAAAATTCGGACAGGGGGCCTACGAGCAGTACTTC
CASRKFGQGAYEQYF
>.|many|TRBV19|TRBJ1-1
TGTGCCAGTAGTGCCTGGGAGAGCCGATCTGAAGCTTTCTTT
CASSAWESRSEAFF
>.|.|TRBV19|TRBJ1-2
TGTGCCAGTAGTCACGACAGAGATTACTATGGCTACACCTTC
CASSHDRDYYGYTF
>.|many|TRBV29-1|TRBJ2-4
TGCAGCGTTGAAGGAGGGGCCAAAAACATTCAGTACTTC
CSVEGGAKNIQYF
>TRBD1|.|TRBV6-5|TRBJ2-2
TGTGCCAGCAGTTCGTCCGGACAGGGGAACACCGGGGAGCTGTTTTTT
CASSSSGQGNTGELFF
>.|many|TRBV7-9|TRBJ1-1
TGTGCCAGCAGCTTGGGGGAACCCAACACTGAAGCTTTCTTT
CASSLGEPNTEAFF
>TRBD1|.|TRBV12-3/TRBV12-4|TRBJ1-5
TGTGCCAGCAGCAACCACAGGGGGGGGGATCAGCCCCAGCATTTT
CASSNHRGGDQPQHF
>TRBD1|many|TRBV5-1|TRBJ2-7
TGCGCCAGCAGCTTGGACAGGGGAGCGTCCTACGAGCAGTACTTC
CASSLDRGASYEQYF
>.|many|TRBV20-1|TRBJ1-2
TGCAGTGCTAGGATAGCCGGGGCGCGGAGCTATGGCTACACCTTC
CSARIAGARSYGYTF
>.|many|TRBV6-2/TRBV6-3|TRBJ2-7
TGTGCCAGCAGTTACTCTTTGCGATCTCCCTTCTACGAGCAGTACTTC
CASSYSLRSPFYEQYF
>TRBD2|.|TRBV19|TRBJ2-7
TGTGCCAGTAGTACTCAGGGTGTACTAGCGGGAGCCGAGCAGTACTTC
CASSTQGVLAGAEQYF
>.|.|TRBV6-5|TRBJ1-2
TGTGCCAGCAGTTACTCGGTCGGGCAAGGCCTCTATGGCTACACCTTC
CASSYSVGQGLYGYTF
>TRBD2|many|TRBV27|TRBJ2-2
TGTGCCAGCAGTCCGGGACTAGCCCAGGGGGAGCTGTTTTTT
CASSPGLAQGELFF
>.|many|TRBV19|TRBJ2-5
TGTGCCAGTAGTAGGGGGCCGGGGGAGACCCAGTACTTC
CASSRGPGETQYF
>.|many|TRBV6-6|TRBJ2-3
TGTGCCAGCAGTTACTCCCAGGGGCTGGCCGATACGCAGTATTTT
CASSYSQGLADTQYF
>TRBD2|many|TRBV5-6|TRBJ2-5
TGTGCCAGCAGCTTGAGGGAGGGGACGGAGACCCAGTACTTC
CASSLREGTETQYF
>.|many|TRBV27|TRBJ1-6
TGTGCCAGCAGGGACAGCCCCTATAATTCACCCCTCCACTTT
CASRDSPYNSPLHF
>.|many|TRBV12-3/TRBV12-4|TRBJ2-5
TGTGCCAGCAGTTTCGGGCAAATACAAGAGACCCAGTACTTC
CASSFGQIQETQYF